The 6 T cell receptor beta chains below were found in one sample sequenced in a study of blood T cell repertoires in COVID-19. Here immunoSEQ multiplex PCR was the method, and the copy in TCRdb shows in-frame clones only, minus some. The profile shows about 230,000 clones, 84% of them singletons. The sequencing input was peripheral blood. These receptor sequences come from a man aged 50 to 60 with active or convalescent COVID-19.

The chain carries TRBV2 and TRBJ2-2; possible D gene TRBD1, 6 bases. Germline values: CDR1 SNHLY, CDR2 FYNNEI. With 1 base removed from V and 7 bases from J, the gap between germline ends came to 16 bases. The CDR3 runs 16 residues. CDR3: CASSEDSGGGIGELFF. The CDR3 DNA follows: TGTGCCAGCAGTGAAGATAGTGGGGGCGGAATCGGGGAGCTGTTTTTT. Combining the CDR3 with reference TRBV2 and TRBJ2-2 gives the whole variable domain EPEVTQTPSHQVTQMGQEVILRCVPISNHLYFYWYRQILGQKVEFLVSFYNNEISEKSEIFDDQFSVERPDGSNFTLKIRSTKLEDSAMYFCASSEDSGGGIGELFFGEGSRLTVL.

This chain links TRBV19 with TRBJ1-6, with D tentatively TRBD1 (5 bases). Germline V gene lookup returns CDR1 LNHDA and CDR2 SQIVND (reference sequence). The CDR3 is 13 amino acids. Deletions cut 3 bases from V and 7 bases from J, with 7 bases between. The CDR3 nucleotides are TGTGCCAGTAGTATTTCAGGGAATTCACCCCTCCACTTT. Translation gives CASSISGNSPLHF.

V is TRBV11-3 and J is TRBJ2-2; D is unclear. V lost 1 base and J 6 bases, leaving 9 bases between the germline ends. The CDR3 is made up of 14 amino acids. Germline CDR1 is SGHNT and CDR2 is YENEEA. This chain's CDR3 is CASSLGRPAGELFF. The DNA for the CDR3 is TGTGCCAGCAGCTTAGGGCGGCCGGCCGGGGAGCTGTTTTTT.

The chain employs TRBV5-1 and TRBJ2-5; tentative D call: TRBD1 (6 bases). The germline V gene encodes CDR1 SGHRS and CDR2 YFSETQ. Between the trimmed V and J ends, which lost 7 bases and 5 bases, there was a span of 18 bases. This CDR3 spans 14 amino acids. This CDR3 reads CASLATGLGETQYF. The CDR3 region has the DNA TGCGCCAGCCTCGCAACAGGGTTGGGGGAGACCCAGTACTTC.

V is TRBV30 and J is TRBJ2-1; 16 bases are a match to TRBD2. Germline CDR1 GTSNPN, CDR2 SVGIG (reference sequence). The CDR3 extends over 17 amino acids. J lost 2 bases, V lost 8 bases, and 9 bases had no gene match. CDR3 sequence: CARTGTSGGAAYNEQFF. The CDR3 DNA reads TGTGCCCGGACCGGGACTAGCGGGGGGGCCGCCTACAATGAGCAGTTCTTC.

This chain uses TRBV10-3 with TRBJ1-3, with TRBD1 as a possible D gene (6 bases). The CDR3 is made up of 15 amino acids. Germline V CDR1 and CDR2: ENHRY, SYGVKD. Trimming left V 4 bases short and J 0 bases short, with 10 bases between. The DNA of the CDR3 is TGTGCCATCAGTGTTACCAGGGGCTCTGGAAACACCATATATTTT. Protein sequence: CAISVTRGSGNTIYF.